The rows below give T cell receptor beta chains drawn from one sample of a study of T-cell reconstitution after alpha-beta-depleted transplantation in children. TCRdb reprocessed the PCR reads with MiXCR, giving one entry per CDR3 protein. The data show about 980,000 distinct CDR3 sequences, about 26% seen once. This specimen consisted of PBMCs, mostly from graft donor cells, obtained 360 days after TCRalphabeta/CD19-depleted stem cell transplant. The origin of the receptors is a boy less than two years old who had a stem cell transplant for SCID, so the T cells may come from the graft donor. Both conserved end residues are part of each CDR3. Fields, in order: CDR3 protein, CDR3 DNA, V gene, clone size, J gene, D gene. A D gene is named only where the DNA matches it firmly. Where a row states a size, it is once, few, many or the class of an expanded clone; other rows omit it.

CDR3: CASSQDFSGGWETQYF
DNA: TGCGCCAGCAGCCAAGATTTCAGCGGGGGGTGGGAGACCCAGTACTTC
V: TRBV4-3
size: -
J: TRBJ2-5
D: TRBD2

CDR3: CASSFQGWAYEQYF
DNA: TGTGCCAGCAGTTTCCAGGGGTGGGCCTACGAGCAGTACTTC
V: TRBV28
size: once
J: TRBJ2-7
D: -

CDR3: CASSQEEALAGDPDTQYF
DNA: TGCGCCAGCAGCCAAGAAGAGGCCCTAGCGGGGGACCCAGATACGCAGTATTTT
V: TRBV4-1
size: -
J: TRBJ2-3
D: TRBD2

CDR3: CAFRGRDLQETQYF
DNA: TGCGCCTTCCGGGGGAGGGACCTCCAAGAGACCCAGTACTTC
V: TRBV5-1
size: few
J: TRBJ2-5
D: TRBD2

CDR3: CASSLVDRLNEKLFF
DNA: TGCGCCAGCAGCTTGGTGGACAGGCTTAATGAAAAACTGTTTTTT
V: TRBV5-1
size: few
J: TRBJ1-4
D: TRBD1

CDR3: CASSYGNPGQQETQYF
DNA: TGTGCCAGCAGTTACGGGAATCCGGGACAGCAAGAGACCCAGTACTTC
V: TRBV6-2/TRBV6-3
size: few
J: TRBJ2-5
D: TRBD1

CDR3: CSAREGSNEKLFF
DNA: TGCAGTGCTAGAGAGGGTAGTAATGAAAAACTGTTTTTT
V: TRBV20-1
size: -
J: TRBJ1-4
D: -

CDR3: CASSSYETQYF
DNA: TGTGCCAGCAGCTCGTACGAGACCCAGTACTTC
V: TRBV5-6
size: few
J: TRBJ2-5
D: -

CDR3: CASSLGQGAFNEQFF
DNA: TGTGCCAGCAGCTTAGGGCAGGGGGCTTTCAATGAGCAGTTCTTC
V: TRBV7-6
size: -
J: TRBJ2-1
D: TRBD1

CDR3: CASSLWLAGARGDTQYF
DNA: TGTGCCAGCAGCTTATGGCTAGCGGGGGCCCGGGGAGATACGCAGTATTTT
V: TRBV7-2
size: few
J: TRBJ2-3
D: TRBD2

CDR3: CASSRSGQAIYEQYF
DNA: TGTGCCAGCAGCCGGTCGGGACAGGCGATCTACGAGCAGTACTTC
V: TRBV4-2
size: -
J: TRBJ2-7
D: TRBD1

CDR3: CATRGDTEAFF
DNA: TGTGCCACACGGGGAGACACTGAAGCTTTCTTT
V: TRBV24-1
size: few
J: TRBJ1-1
D: -

CDR3: CASSKPGDYGYTF
DNA: TGTGCCAGCAGTAAGCCCGGGGACTATGGCTACACCTTC
V: TRBV12-3/TRBV12-4
size: few
J: TRBJ1-2
D: -

CDR3: CSAQDGNYGYTF
DNA: TGCAGTGCACAGGACGGAAACTATGGCTACACCTTC
V: TRBV20-1
size: few
J: TRBJ1-2
D: -

CDR3: CASRGTGKLYEQYF
DNA: TGTGCCAGCAGAGGGACAGGGAAGCTCTACGAGCAGTACTTC
V: TRBV28
size: -
J: TRBJ2-7
D: TRBD1

CDR3: CASRSVRRNTGELFF
DNA: TGTGCCAGCAGGTCCGTTAGGCGCAACACCGGGGAGCTGTTTTTT
V: TRBV12-3/TRBV12-4
size: -
J: TRBJ2-2
D: -

CDR3: CASSQRDRGGYGYTF
DNA: TGCGCCAGCAGCCAACGAGACAGGGGGGGCTATGGCTACACCTTC
V: TRBV4-3
size: -
J: TRBJ1-2
D: TRBD1

CDR3: CASSPIFPGPHQETQYF
DNA: TGTGCCAGCAGCCCAATCTTCCCGGGGCCGCACCAAGAGACCCAGTACTTC
V: TRBV14
size: few
J: TRBJ2-5
D: -

CDR3: CASSLGTGEVRNEQYF
DNA: TGCGCCAGCAGCTTGGGGACAGGGGAGGTTCGCAACGAGCAGTACTTC
V: TRBV5-1
size: few
J: TRBJ2-7
D: TRBD1

CDR3: CASSYPTGIDTQYF
DNA: TGTGCCAGCAGCTACCCGACAGGGATAGATACGCAGTATTTT
V: TRBV7-9
size: -
J: TRBJ2-3
D: TRBD1

CDR3: CSARDPYRGLALNEQFF
DNA: TGCAGTGCTAGAGATCCTTATAGGGGACTAGCGTTGAATGAGCAGTTCTTC
V: TRBV20-1
size: -
J: TRBJ2-1
D: TRBD2

CDR3: CASSKGGREAYEQYF
DNA: TGTGCCAGCAGCAAGGGGGGCAGGGAGGCCTACGAGCAGTACTTC
V: TRBV21-1
size: -
J: TRBJ2-7
D: -

CDR3: CASSLVPGNEQYF
DNA: TGCGCCAGCAGCTTGGTGCCGGGGAACGAGCAGTACTTC
V: TRBV5-1
size: -
J: TRBJ2-7
D: -

CDR3: CASSPSWQASAIETQYF
DNA: TGTGCCAGCAGCCCAAGTTGGCAGGCTAGCGCTATAGAGACCCAGTACTTC
V: TRBV7-2
size: -
J: TRBJ2-5
D: -

CDR3: CASRNRETQYF
DNA: TGTGCTAGTCGAAATCGGGAGACCCAGTACTTC
V: TRBV12-5
size: -
J: TRBJ2-5
D: -

CDR3: CASSSAALVGTQYF
DNA: TGTGCCAGCAGTTCCGCCGCCTTAGTGGGTACGCAGTATTTT
V: TRBV6-5
size: -
J: TRBJ2-3
D: -

CDR3: CASSSTGGSSEQYF
DNA: TGTGCCAGCAGCTCGACAGGGGGCTCTTCCGAGCAGTACTTC
V: TRBV12-3/TRBV12-4
size: few
J: TRBJ2-7
D: TRBD1

CDR3: CASRLPHPGPYNEQFF
DNA: TGTGCCAGCAGACTCCCCCACCCGGGCCCCTACAATGAGCAGTTCTTC
V: TRBV28
size: few
J: TRBJ2-1
D: -

CDR3: CASRALNTGGTEAFF
DNA: TGTGCCAGCAGGGCACTTAACACAGGGGGCACTGAAGCCTTCTTT
V: TRBV7-6
size: few
J: TRBJ1-1
D: TRBD1

CDR3: CASSSLAGADTQYF
DNA: TGCGCCAGCAGCTCGCTAGCGGGGGCAGATACGCAGTATTTT
V: TRBV5-1
size: -
J: TRBJ2-3
D: TRBD2

CDR3: CASSQAALTGYTF
DNA: TGTGCCAGCAGCCAAGCGGCCTTGACGGGCTACACCTTC
V: TRBV3-1
size: -
J: TRBJ1-2
D: -

CDR3: CASTQQGSRDYEQYF
DNA: TGTGCCAGCACCCAACAGGGTTCCCGCGACTACGAGCAGTACTTC
V: TRBV28
size: -
J: TRBJ2-7
D: -

CDR3: CASSKGTANTEAFF
DNA: TGTGCCAGCTCAAAAGGGACAGCGAACACTGAAGCTTTCTTT
V: TRBV18
size: -
J: TRBJ1-1
D: TRBD1

CDR3: CASSPRDVTYEQYF
DNA: TGTGCCAGCAGTCCCCGGGACGTTACCTACGAGCAGTACTTC
V: TRBV12-3/TRBV12-4
size: -
J: TRBJ2-7
D: -

CDR3: CATSDHSSTGGKDEQYF
DNA: TGTGCCACCAGTGATCATTCCTCTACAGGGGGCAAAGACGAGCAGTACTTC
V: TRBV24-1
size: -
J: TRBJ2-7
D: TRBD1

CDR3: CASSPLPTLGYTF
DNA: TGTGCCAGCAGTCCCCTCCCTACTTTGGGCTACACCTTC
V: TRBV12-3/TRBV12-4
size: few
J: TRBJ1-2
D: -

CDR3: CASRNLAGRTYNEQFF
DNA: TGTGCCAGCAGAAATCTAGCGGGGAGAACCTACAATGAGCAGTTCTTC
V: TRBV12-3/TRBV12-4
size: -
J: TRBJ2-1
D: TRBD2

CDR3: CASSVVLSSTSNTEAFF
DNA: TGTGCCAGCAGCGTAGTCTTATCTTCGACATCGAACACTGAAGCTTTCTTT
V: TRBV9
size: -
J: TRBJ1-1
D: -

CDR3: CASSWAGTANNEQFF
DNA: TGCGCCAGCAGCTGGGCCGGGACGGCCAACAATGAGCAGTTCTTC
V: TRBV5-1
size: few
J: TRBJ2-1
D: -

CDR3: CASSLEDGGGNEQFF
DNA: TGTGCCAGCAGCTTAGAGGACGGGGGGGGGAATGAGCAGTTCTTC
V: TRBV11-2
size: -
J: TRBJ2-1
D: TRBD2

CDR3: CASSFSVTSTGELFF
DNA: TGTGCCAGCAGCTTCTCAGTGACCTCCACCGGGGAGCTGTTTTTT
V: TRBV7-2
size: few
J: TRBJ2-2
D: -

CDR3: CASSLQRLGGGAGDEQFF
DNA: TGTGCCAGCAGTTTACAAAGACTTGGCGGGGGGGCCGGGGATGAGCAGTTCTTC
V: TRBV12-3/TRBV12-4
size: -
J: TRBJ2-1
D: TRBD2

CDR3: CSVEDPYEQYF
DNA: TGCAGCGTTGAAGATCCTTACGAGCAGTACTTC
V: TRBV29-1
size: many
J: TRBJ2-7
D: -

CDR3: CASSSGITRPSSSTDTQYF
DNA: TGTGCCAGCAGCTCGGGGATCACACGCCCGTCGTCCAGCACAGATACGCAGTATTTT
V: TRBV7-8
size: -
J: TRBJ2-3
D: -

CDR3: CASTGGAGGQRTGELFF
DNA: TGTGCCAGCACCGGGGGAGCGGGGGGTCAACGAACCGGGGAGCTGTTTTTT
V: TRBV5-5
size: -
J: TRBJ2-2
D: TRBD2

CDR3: CASSSEGHQPQHF
DNA: TGTGCCAGCAGCTCCGAGGGCCATCAGCCCCAGCATTTT
V: TRBV7-8
size: -
J: TRBJ1-5
D: -

CDR3: CASSGYLTSSTDTQYF
DNA: TGTGCCAGCAGTGGCTACTTGACTTCTAGCACAGATACGCAGTATTTT
V: TRBV6-4
size: few
J: TRBJ2-3
D: -